This paragraph covers one T cell receptor (beta chain) sequence. Its target is unknown. The record originates from a study of Ad26.COV2.S vaccination and SARS-CoV-2 variants. Study-wide findings and caveats: Compared with placebo recipients, vaccine recipients had higher spike-specific TCR breadth.

Clones were sequenced by immunoSEQ multiplex PCR, and TCRdb holds only the in-frame ones, with some missing. The repertoire holds roughly 460,000 clones, with roughly nine tenths as singletons. This CDR3 is built from 17 residues. The trim removed 4 bases at V and 5 bases at J, leaving 12 bases unmatched. Germline-derived CDR1 and CDR2 are SGHVS and FNYEAQ. The treatment here: some 20 received Ad26.COV2.S at low or high dose, single or two shots; about 5 received placebo; per-sample allocation not given. Material that was analyzed had been drawn on day 63 after the first vaccine or placebo injection.

The source is a person between 18 and 59 years old who received the Ad26.COV2.S COVID-19 vaccine or a placebo. The specimen comprised peripheral blood, sampled in a trial of Ad26.COV2.S vaccine versus placebo. The chain has TRBV7-6 and TRBJ1-5; 9 nucleotides line up with TRBD1. CDR3 DNA: TGTGCCAGCAGCTCAGTCCCGGGACAGGGAAAAGATCAGCCCCAGCATTTT. It codes for CASSSVPGQGKDQPQHF.